These 4 T cell receptor beta chains share one sample of origin, sequenced in a study of T cell responses to AZD1222 COVID-19 vaccine. Repertoires were generated with immunoSEQ multiplex PCR, while TCRdb's copy carries only in-frame clones and drops some. The table lists 130,000 to 150,000 clones, about 91% of them singletons. The sample here was peripheral blood, taken on day 0 of AZD1222 vaccination. These receptors were collected from an adult in good health.

The chain's CDR3 is CASSRDPTSGGDGGEQFF. The CDR3 DNA follows: TGTGCCAGCAGCCGGGACCCCACTAGCGGGGGGGACGGCGGGGAGCAGTTCTTC. This chain connects TRBV9 to TRBJ2-1, with 13 bases that match TRBD2. With V trimmed by 4 bases and J by 10 bases, 17 bases remained unmatched. This CDR3 comprises 18 residues. From germline, CDR1 is SGDLS and CDR2 YYNGEE.

This clone was found once. The chain employs TRBV28 and TRBJ1-1; D unclear. Looked up from germline, CDR1 is MDHEN and CDR2 is SYDVKM. CDR3 length: 14 amino acids. The V end was cut by 7 bases, the J end by 1 base, with 13 bases between. CDR3 in amino acids: CASTPYPGNTEAFF. CDR3 nucleotides: TGTGCCAGCACCCCCTACCCGGGGAACACTGAAGCTTTCTTT.

This clone has a single count. The chain links TRBV7-8 to TRBJ1-2; TRBD1 aligns across 9 bases. V dropped 2 bases and J dropped 7; count of bases not matched to a gene: 5. CDR3 length: 14 amino acids. The germline CDR1 and CDR2 sequences are SGHVS and FQNEAQ. This CDR3 reads CASSLLTGGFGYTF. For the CDR3, the DNA is TGTGCCAGCAGCTTACTTACAGGGGGCTTTGGCTACACCTTC.

The chain joins TRBV27 to TRBJ2-7; 10 nucleotides agree with TRBD1. Trimming took 6 bases from V and 4 from J; bases not matched to a gene: 9. Looked up from germline, CDR1 is MNHEY and CDR2 is SMNVEV (reference sequence). The CDR3 is 15 amino acids. The CDR3 here is CASSPRRDRGYEQYF. The CDR3 DNA follows: TGTGCCAGCAGCCCTCGCCGGGACAGGGGTTACGAGCAGTACTTC.